The subject of this entry is one TCR beta chain. The CDR3 has 14 residues. Germline values: CDR1 DFQATT, CDR2 SNEGSKA (reference sequence). Trimming pared 0 bases from V and 2 bases from J, leaving 10 bases between. This record comes from a study of CD8 T cells in Susac syndrome. Reverse transcription of about 0.45 to 1 ug RNA was performed with random hexamers. TCRdb fed the immunoSEQ multiplex PCR reads into MiXCR, producing one record per CDR3 protein. The sample has around 200,000 distinct CDR3 sequences; 90% to 95% are singletons. The V call is TRBV20-1, the J call TRBJ2-5; perhaps TRBD1 as D (6 bases). The clonotype was recovered from a human donor in good health. Sequencing was carried out using CD4+ T cells from PBMCs. CDR3 amino acids: CSARDTDRQETQYF. CDR3 DNA: TGCAGTGCTAGAGATACGGACAGACAAGAGACCCAGTACTTC.